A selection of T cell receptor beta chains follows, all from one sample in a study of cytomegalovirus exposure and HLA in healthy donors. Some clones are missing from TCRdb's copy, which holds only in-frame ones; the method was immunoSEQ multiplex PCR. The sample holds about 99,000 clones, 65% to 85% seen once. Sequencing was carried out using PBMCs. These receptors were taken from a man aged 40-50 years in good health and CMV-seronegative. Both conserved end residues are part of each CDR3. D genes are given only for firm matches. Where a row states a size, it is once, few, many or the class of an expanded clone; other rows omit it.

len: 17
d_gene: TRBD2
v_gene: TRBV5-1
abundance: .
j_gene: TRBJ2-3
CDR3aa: CASSLASSGRNTDTQYF
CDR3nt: TGCGCCAGCAGCTTGGCGTCTAGCGGGAGGAACACAGATACGCAGTATTTT

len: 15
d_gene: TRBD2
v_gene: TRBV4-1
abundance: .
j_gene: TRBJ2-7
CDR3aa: CASSPTSGSLYEQYF
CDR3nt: TGCGCCAGCAGCCCGACAAGCGGGAGTCTCTACGAGCAGTACTTC

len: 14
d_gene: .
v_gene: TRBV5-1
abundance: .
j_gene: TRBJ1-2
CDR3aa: CASSRGGLFYGYTF
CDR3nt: TGCGCCAGCAGCCGGGGAGGACTGTTCTATGGCTACACCTTC

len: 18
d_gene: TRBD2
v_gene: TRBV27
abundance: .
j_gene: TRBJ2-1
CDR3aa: CASSLPTSGRIPYNEQFF
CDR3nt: TGTGCCAGCAGTTTACCCACTAGCGGGAGGATCCCCTACAATGAGCAGTTCTTC

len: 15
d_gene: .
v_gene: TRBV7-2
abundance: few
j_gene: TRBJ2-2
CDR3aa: CASSLGASNTGELFF
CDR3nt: TGTGCCAGCAGCTTAGGAGCGTCGAACACCGGGGAGCTGTTTTTT

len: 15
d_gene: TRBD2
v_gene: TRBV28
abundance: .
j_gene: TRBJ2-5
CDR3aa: CASSFLGLVGETQYF
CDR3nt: TGTGCCAGCAGTTTTCTCGGACTAGTAGGGGAGACCCAGTACTTC

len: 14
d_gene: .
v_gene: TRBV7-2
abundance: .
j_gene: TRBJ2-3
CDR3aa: CASSREGVSDTQYF
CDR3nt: TGTGCCAGCAGCCGAGAGGGGGTTTCAGATACGCAGTATTTT

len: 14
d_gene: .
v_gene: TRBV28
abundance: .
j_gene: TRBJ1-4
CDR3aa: CASSIQRVGEKLFF
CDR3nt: TGTGCCAGCAGTATCCAACGGGTCGGCGAAAAACTGTTTTTT

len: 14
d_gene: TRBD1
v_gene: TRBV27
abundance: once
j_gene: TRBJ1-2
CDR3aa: CASSLSGTGYGYTF
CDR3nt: TGTGCCAGCAGTTTATCCGGGACAGGGTATGGCTACACCTTC

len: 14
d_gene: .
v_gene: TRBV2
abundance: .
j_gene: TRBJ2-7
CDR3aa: CASSVVQGRYEQYF
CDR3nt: TGTGCCAGCAGTGTAGTACAGGGAAGGTACGAGCAGTACTTC